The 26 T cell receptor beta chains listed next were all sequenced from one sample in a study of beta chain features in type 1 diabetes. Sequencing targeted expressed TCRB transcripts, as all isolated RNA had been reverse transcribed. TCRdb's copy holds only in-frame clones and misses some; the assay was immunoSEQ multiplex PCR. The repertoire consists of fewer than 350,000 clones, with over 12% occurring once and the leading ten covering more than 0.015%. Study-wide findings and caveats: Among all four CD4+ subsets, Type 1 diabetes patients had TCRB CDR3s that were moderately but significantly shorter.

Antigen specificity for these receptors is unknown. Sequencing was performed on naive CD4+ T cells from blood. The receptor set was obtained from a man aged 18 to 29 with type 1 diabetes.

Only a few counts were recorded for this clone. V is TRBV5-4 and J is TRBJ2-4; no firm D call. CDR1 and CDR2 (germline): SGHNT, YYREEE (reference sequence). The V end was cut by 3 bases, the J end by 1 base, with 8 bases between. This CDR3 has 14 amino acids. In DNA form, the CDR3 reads TGTGCCAGCAGCTCCACGGTGGCCAAAAACATTCAGTACTTC. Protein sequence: CASSSTVAKNIQYF.

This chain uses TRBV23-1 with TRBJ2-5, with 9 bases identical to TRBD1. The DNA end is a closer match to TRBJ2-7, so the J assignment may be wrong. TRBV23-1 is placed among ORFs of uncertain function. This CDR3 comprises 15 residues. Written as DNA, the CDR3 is TGCGCCAGCAGTCGTGGGACAGGGATGTCCTACGAGCAGTACTTC. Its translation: CASSRGTGMSYEQYF.

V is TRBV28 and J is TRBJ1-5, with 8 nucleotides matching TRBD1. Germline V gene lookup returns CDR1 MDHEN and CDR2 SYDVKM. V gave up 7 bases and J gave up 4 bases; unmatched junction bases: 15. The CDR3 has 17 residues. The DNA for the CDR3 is TGTGCCAGCAACACTTTAGCTCTACAGGGGGGTAATCAGCCCCAGCATTTT. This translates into CASNTLALQGGNQPQHF.

This CDR3 reads CSVNRVNTEAFF. The DNA for the CDR3 is TGCAGTGTAAACAGAGTGAACACTGAAGCTTTCTTT. The chain is built from TRBV29-1 and TRBJ1-1, with D hard to call. Germline CDR1 SQVTM, CDR2 ANQGSEA. This CDR3 has 12 amino acids.

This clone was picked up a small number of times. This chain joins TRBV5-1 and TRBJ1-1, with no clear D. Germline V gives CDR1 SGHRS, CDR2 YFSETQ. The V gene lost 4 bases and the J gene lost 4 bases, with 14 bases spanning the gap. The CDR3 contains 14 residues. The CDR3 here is CASSPTIGGTEAFF. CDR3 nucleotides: TGCGCCAGCAGCCCTACCATTGGAGGCACTGAAGCTTTCTTT.

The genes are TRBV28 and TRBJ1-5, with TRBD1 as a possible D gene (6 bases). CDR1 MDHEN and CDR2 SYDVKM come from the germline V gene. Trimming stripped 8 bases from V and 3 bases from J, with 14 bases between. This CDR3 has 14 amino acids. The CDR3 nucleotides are TGTGCCAGCGGGGGGGCGCCGAACAATCAGCCCCAGCATTTT. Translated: CASGGAPNNQPQHF.

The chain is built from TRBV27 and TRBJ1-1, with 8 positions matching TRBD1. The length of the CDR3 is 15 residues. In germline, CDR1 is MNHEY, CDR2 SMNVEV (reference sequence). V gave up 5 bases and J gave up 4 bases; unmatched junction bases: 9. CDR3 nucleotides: TGTGCCAGCAGTCACCCGGGGACAGGCGGCACTGAAGCTTTCTTT. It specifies CASSHPGTGGTEAFF.

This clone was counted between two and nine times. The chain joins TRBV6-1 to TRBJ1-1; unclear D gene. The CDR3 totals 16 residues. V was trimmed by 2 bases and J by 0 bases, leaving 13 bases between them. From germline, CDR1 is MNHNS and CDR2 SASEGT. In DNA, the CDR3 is TGTGCCAGCAGTGAAAGGTCTGGAGGGATGAACACTGAAGCTTTCTTT. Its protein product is CASSERSGGMNTEAFF.

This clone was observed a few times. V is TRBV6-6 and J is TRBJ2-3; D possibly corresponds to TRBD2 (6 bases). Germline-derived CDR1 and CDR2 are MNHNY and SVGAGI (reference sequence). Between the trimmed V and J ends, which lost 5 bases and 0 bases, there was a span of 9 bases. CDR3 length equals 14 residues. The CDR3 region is CASSPSASTDTQYF. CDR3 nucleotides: TGTGCCAGCAGTCCTAGCGCTAGCACAGATACGCAGTATTTT.

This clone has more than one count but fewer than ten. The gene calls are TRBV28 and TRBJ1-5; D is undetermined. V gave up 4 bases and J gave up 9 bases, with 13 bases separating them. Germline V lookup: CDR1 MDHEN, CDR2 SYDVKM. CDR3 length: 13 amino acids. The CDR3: CASSSRLHMPQHF. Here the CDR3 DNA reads TGTGCCAGCAGTTCGCGTCTGCATATGCCCCAGCATTTT. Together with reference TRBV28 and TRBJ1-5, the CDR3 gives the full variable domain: DVKVTQSSRYLVKRTGEKVFLECVQDMDHENMFWYRQDPGLGLRLIYFSYDVKMKEKGDIPEGYSVSREKKERFSLILESASTNQTSMYLCASSSRLHMPQHFGDGTRLSIL.

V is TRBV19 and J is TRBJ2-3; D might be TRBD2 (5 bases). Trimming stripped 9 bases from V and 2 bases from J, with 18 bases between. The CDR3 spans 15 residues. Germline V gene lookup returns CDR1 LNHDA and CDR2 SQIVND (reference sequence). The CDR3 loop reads CASQRIAKNTDTQYF. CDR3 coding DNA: TGTGCCAGCCAGCGGATCGCCAAAAACACAGATACGCAGTATTTT.

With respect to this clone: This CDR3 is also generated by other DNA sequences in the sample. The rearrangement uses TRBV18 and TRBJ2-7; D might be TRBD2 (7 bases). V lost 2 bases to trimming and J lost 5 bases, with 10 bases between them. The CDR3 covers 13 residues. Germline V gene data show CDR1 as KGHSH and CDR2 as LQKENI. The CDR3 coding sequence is TGTGCCAGCTCACCAAGGGAGGGGGACGAGCAGTACTTC. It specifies CASSPREGDEQYF.

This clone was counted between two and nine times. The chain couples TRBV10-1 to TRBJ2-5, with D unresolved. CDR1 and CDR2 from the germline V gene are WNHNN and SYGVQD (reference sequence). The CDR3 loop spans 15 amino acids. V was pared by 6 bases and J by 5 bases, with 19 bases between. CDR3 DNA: TGCGCCAGCAGCGAGACGAAGTTCGGTGCGGAGACCCAGTACTTC. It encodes CASSETKFGAETQYF.

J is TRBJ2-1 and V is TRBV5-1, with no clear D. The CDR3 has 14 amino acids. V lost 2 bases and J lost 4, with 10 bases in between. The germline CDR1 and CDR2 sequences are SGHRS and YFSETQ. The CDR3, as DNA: TGCGCCAGCAGCTTCCCCTCGCGATACAATGAGCAGTTCTTC. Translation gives CASSFPSRYNEQFF.

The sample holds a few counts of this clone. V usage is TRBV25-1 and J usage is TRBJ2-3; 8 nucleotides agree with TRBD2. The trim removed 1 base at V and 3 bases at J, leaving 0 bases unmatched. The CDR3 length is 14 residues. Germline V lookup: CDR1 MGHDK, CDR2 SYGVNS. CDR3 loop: CASSESGGTDTQYF. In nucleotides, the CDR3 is TGTGCCAGCAGTGAATCGGGAGGGACAGATACGCAGTATTTT.

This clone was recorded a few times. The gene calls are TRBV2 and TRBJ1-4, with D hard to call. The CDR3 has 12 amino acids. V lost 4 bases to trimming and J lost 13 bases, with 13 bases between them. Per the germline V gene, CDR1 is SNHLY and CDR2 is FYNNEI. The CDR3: CASSVSRVVLFF. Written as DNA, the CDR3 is TGTGCCAGCAGTGTCTCTCGGGTCGTACTGTTTTTT.

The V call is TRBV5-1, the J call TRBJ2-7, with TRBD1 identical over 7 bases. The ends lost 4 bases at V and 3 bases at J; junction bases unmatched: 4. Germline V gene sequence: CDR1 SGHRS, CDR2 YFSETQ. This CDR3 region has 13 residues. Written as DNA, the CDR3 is TGCGCCAGCAGCATCGGACAGGACTACGAGCAGTACTTC. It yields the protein CASSIGQDYEQYF.

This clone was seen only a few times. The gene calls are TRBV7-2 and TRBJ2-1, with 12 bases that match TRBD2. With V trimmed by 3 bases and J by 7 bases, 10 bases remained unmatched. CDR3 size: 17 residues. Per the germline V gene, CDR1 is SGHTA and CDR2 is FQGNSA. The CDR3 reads CASSFAKLAGGTNEQFF. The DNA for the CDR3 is TGTGCCAGCAGCTTCGCCAAACTAGCGGGAGGCACAAATGAGCAGTTCTTC.

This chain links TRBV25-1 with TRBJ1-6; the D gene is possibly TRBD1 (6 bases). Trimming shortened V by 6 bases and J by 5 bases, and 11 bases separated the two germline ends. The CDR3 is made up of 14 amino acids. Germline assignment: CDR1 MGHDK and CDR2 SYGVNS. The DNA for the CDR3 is TGTGCCAGCAGCACACAGGGAAATAATTCACCCCTCCACTTT. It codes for CASSTQGNNSPLHF.

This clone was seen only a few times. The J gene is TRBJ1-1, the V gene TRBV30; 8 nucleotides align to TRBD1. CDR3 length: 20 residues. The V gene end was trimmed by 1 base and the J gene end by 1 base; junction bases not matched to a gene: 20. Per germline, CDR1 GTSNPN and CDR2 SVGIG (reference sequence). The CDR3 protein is CAWSEITRTGKRKRNTEAFF. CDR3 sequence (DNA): TGTGCCTGGAGTGAGATTACGAGGACAGGGAAAAGAAAAAGGAACACTGAAGCTTTCTTT.

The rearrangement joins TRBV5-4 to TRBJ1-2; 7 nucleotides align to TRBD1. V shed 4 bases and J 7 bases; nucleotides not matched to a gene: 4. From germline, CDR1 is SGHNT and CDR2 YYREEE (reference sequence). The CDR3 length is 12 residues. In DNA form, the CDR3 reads TGTGCCAGCAGCGCAGGGGGTTTTGGCTACACCTTC. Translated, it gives CASSAGGFGYTF.

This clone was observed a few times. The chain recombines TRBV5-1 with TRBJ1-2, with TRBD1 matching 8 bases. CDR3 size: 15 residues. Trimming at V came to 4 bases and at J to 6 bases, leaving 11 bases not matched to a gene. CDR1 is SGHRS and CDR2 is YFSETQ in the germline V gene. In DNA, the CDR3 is TGCGCCAGCAGCGAGGCGGGGACAGGAGCTGATGGCTACACCTTC. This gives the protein CASSEAGTGADGYTF.

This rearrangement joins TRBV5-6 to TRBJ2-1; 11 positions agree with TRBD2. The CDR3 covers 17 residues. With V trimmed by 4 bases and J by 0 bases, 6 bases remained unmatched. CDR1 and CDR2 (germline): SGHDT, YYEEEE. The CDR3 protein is CASSILAGVNSYNEQFF. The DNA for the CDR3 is TGTGCCAGCAGCATACTAGCGGGAGTTAACTCCTACAATGAGCAGTTCTTC. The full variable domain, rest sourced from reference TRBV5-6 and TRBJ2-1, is DAGVTQSPTHLIKTRGQQVTLRCSPKSGHDTVSWYQQALGQGPQFIFQYYEEEERQRGNFPDRFSGHQFPNYSSELNVNALLLGDSALYLCASSILAGVNSYNEQFFGPGTRLTVL.

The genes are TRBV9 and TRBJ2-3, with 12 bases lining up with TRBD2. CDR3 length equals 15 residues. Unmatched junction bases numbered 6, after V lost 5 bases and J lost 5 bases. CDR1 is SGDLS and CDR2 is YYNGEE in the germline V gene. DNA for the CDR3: TGTGCCAGCAGTGAGGCTAGCGGGAGGGGAGATACGCAGTATTTT. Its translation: CASSEASGRGDTQYF.

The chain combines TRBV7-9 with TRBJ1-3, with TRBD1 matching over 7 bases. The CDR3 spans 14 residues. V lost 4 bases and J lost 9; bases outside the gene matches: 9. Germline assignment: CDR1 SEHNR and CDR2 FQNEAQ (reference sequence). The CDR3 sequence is CASSSPGQSRTIYF. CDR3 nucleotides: TGTGCCAGCAGCTCACCGGGACAGTCCCGCACCATATATTTT.

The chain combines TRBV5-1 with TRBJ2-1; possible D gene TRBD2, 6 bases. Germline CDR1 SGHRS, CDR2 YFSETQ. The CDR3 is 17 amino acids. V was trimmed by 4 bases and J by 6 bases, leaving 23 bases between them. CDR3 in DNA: TGCGCCAGCAGCGAGGGATCGAACGGACTATTTTTCAATGAGCAGTTCTTC. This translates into CASSEGSNGLFFNEQFF.